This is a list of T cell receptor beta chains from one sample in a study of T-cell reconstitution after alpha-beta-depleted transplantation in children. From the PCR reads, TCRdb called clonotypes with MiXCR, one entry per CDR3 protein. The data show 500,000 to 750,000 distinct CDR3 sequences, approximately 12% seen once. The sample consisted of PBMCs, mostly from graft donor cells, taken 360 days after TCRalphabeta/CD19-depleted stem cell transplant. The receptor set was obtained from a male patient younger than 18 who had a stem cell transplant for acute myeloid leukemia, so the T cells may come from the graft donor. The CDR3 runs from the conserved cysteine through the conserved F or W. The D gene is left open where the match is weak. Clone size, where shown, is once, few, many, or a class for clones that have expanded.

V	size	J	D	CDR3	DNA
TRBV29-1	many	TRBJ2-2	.	CSARQNGELFF	TGCAGCGCCCGACAAAACGGGGAGCTGTTTTTT
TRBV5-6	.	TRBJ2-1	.	CASSSRGGRFPYSYNEQFF	TGTGCCAGCAGCTCCCGGGGCGGCCGGTTCCCCTACTCCTACAATGAGCAGTTCTTC
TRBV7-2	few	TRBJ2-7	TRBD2	CASSLAVGLAGDEQYF	TGTGCCAGCAGCTTAGCGGTCGGACTAGCGGGGGACGAGCAGTACTTC
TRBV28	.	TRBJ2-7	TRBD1	CASRSPSWDRGLYEQYF	TGTGCCAGCAGATCCCCGTCCTGGGACAGGGGACTCTACGAGCAGTACTTC
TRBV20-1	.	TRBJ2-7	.	CSASGFRHTYEQYF	TGCAGTGCTTCCGGGTTTCGCCATACCTACGAGCAGTACTTC
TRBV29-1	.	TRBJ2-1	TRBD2	CTVAAGRHEQFF	TGCACCGTCGCAGCGGGACGCCATGAGCAGTTCTTC
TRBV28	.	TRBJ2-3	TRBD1	CASTTTGDGADTQYF	TGTGCCAGCACCACCACAGGGGATGGGGCAGATACGCAGTATTTT
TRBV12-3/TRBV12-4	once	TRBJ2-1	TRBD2	CAISLMTSGRTSYNEQFF	TGTGCCATCAGTTTAATGACTAGCGGGAGGACCTCCTACAATGAGCAGTTCTTC
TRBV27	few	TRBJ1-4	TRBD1	CASSLRTGINEKLFF	TGTGCCAGCAGTCTCCGGACAGGGATAAATGAAAAACTGTTTTTT
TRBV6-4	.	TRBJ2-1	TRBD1	CASSLTDRLDEQFF	TGTGCCAGCAGTTTGACGGACAGGCTCGATGAGCAGTTCTTC
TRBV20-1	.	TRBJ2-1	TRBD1	CSATGQGMGAYNEQFF	TGCAGTGCTACGGGACAGGGTATGGGAGCGTACAATGAGCAGTTCTTC
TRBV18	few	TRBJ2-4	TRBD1	CASSAVGQGMAKNIQYF	TGTGCCAGCTCCGCGGTGGGACAGGGAATGGCCAAAAACATTCAGTACTTC
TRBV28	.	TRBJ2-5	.	CASSLFVSGFQETQYF	TGTGCCAGCAGTTTATTTGTTTCAGGGTTTCAAGAGACCCAGTACTTC
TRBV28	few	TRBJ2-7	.	CASSPPGLSYEQYF	TGTGCCAGCAGTCCGCCGGGCCTATCCTACGAGCAGTACTTC
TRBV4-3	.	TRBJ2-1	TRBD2	CASSQLLSGGLARYNEQFF	TGCGCCAGCAGCCAGTTGCTTTCCGGCGGACTAGCGCGATACAATGAGCAGTTCTTC
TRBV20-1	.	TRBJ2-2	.	CSARDRKRVNTGELFF	TGCAGTGCTAGAGATCGCAAGCGGGTGAACACCGGGGAGCTGTTTTTT
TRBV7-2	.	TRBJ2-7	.	CASSLATGISNEQYF	TGTGCCAGCAGCTTAGCAACAGGGATCAGCAACGAGCAGTACTTC
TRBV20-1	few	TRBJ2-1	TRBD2	CSARGPGLAGAYNEQFF	TGCAGTGCTAGGGGGCCCGGACTAGCGGGAGCCTACAATGAGCAGTTCTTC
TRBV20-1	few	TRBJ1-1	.	CSARDLGRTEAFF	TGCAGTGCTAGAGATCTAGGGAGAACTGAAGCTTTCTTT
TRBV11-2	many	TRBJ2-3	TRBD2	CASSLEMRRGNTDTQYF	TGTGCCAGCAGCTTAGAAATGCGGCGGGGGAACACAGATACGCAGTATTTT
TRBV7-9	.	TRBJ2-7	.	CASSLGQGTTYEQYF	TGTGCCAGCAGCTTAGGGCAGGGAACCACCTACGAGCAGTACTTC
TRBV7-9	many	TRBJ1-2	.	CASSKDSSYGYTF	TGTGCCAGCAGCAAGGACAGCTCCTATGGCTACACCTTC
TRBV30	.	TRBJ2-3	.	CAWSVKRTTDTQYF	TGTGCCTGGAGTGTAAAGCGTACCACAGATACGCAGTATTTT
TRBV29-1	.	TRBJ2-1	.	CSVEDRTYNEQFF	TGCAGCGTTGAAGACAGAACCTACAATGAGCAGTTCTTC
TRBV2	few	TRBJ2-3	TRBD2	CATDQRGGRSTDTQYF	TGTGCCACCGACCAAAGGGGCGGGAGGAGCACAGATACGCAGTATTTT
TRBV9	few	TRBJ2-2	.	CASSVAPAPLNTGELFF	TGTGCCAGCAGCGTAGCACCAGCTCCCTTAAACACCGGGGAGCTGTTTTTT
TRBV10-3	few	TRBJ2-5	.	CAISEPQQGVYF	TGTGCCATCAGTGAACCTCAACAGGGAGTATACTTC
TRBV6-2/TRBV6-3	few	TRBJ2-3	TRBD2	CASIRTGGPGDTQYF	TGTGCCAGCATTCGAACGGGAGGGCCGGGAGATACGCAGTATTTT
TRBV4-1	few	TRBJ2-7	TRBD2	CASSFRLANYEQYF	TGCGCCAGCAGCTTCCGACTAGCGAACTACGAGCAGTACTTC
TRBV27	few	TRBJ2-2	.	CASSPPLREVVTGELFF	TGTGCCAGCAGTCCCCCCCTAAGGGAGGTGGTGACCGGGGAGCTGTTTTTT
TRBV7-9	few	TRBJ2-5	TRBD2	CASSSLAWETQYF	TGTGCCAGCAGCTCACTAGCGTGGGAGACCCAGTACTTC
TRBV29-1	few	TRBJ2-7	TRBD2	CSVGRTSGSYEQYF	TGCAGCGTTGGGAGGACTAGCGGGAGCTACGAGCAGTACTTC
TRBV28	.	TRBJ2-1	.	CASSPHTSNEQFF	TGTGCCAGCAGTCCTCATACTTCCAATGAGCAGTTCTTC
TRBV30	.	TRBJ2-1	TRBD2	CAWTQGLAVYNEQFF	TGTGCCTGGACCCAGGGACTAGCGGTCTACAATGAGCAGTTCTTC
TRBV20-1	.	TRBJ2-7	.	CSARDGRTSSYEQYF	TGCAGTGCTAGAGATGGCAGGACGAGCTCCTACGAGCAGTACTTC
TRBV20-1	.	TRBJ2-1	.	CSASPGLLFYNEQFF	TGCAGTGCTAGCCCAGGACTTCTCTTCTACAATGAGCAGTTCTTC
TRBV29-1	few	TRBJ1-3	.	CSVVADSGNTIYF	TGCAGCGTTGTAGCAGACTCTGGAAACACCATATATTTT
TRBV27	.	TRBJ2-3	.	CASSEGYTQYF	TGTGCCAGCAGTGAGGGGTATACGCAGTATTTT
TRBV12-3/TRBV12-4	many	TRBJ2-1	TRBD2	CASSFDSGSYNEQFF	TGTGCCAGCAGTTTCGATAGCGGGAGCTACAATGAGCAGTTCTTC
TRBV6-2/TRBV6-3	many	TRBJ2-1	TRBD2	CASRPGTNSYNEQFF	TGTGCCAGCAGACCCGGGACTAACTCCTACAATGAGCAGTTCTTC
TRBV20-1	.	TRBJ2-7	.	CSAALPLTYEQYF	TGCAGTGCCGCCTTGCCTCTAACCTACGAGCAGTACTTC